This T cell receptor (beta chain) was profiled in a study of CD8 T cells in ankylosing spondylitis (TCRdb year 2017). Describing the broader study: The study profiled T cell receptor beta repertoires in healthy donors and ankylosing spondylitis patients to find disease-linked TCR variants. The full study cohort was made up of 25 ankylosing spondylitis patients and over 90 healthy donors. Peripheral blood was sampled, and synovial fluid was additionally collected from ankylosing spondylitis patients.

Paper-wide results and their limitations: According to the report, matched synovial fluid samples from ankylosing spondylitis patients were significantly enriched for the disease-linked clones. The disease-linked clones had a CD8+ phenotype and were found at relatively low frequencies in peripheral blood. Some of the motif variants had been reported before in the synovial fluid and blood of reactive arthritis patients, a finding that suggests common disease-initiation mechanisms. A TCR beta motif of several highly homologous amino acid variants appeared characteristic of blood from ankylosing spondylitis patients.

The sample was run on an Illumina HiSeq 2500. Quantitative 5'-RACE with molecular barcodes was the method used to prepare the TCR beta libraries. In the authors' own workflow: A new computational method based on a probabilistic model of VDJ rearrangement was used to identify disease-linked TCR variants. TCRdb trimmed the raw reads at Q25, called clones with MiXCR and kept productive beta chains. Rows are combined by CDR3 protein, so each entry shows the most common genes and DNA. The V and J calls follow TCRdb's processing rather than the paper's. Across this sample there are some 100,000 distinct CDR3 sequences, with more than 8.5% seen only once. Of the sample, about 31% is held by the ten largest clones. The germline V and J ends show losses of 6 bases and 3 bases respectively, and no gene match explains 9 bases of the junction. Based on the germline V gene, the CDR1 and CDR2 sequences are ENHRY and SYGVKD. The CDR3 starts with the cysteine, ends with the phenylalanine, and has 16 residues. Only the CDR3 DNA stays, 48 bases, in frame from base 1.

This clonotype occurred many times. Which antigen it targets is not known. Base qualities are not recorded, but no much larger clone differs from it by a single base. The sequencing input was blood, either unsorted or a sorted T cell fraction (not recorded which). This TCR was recovered from a male donor with ankylosing spondylitis. The chain was built from TRBV10-3 and TRBJ2-5; 11 junctional bases match TRBD1. The DNA sequence reads TGTGCCATCAGCCACCTATGGGACAGGGGGGAAGAGACCCAGTACTTC. Translated, this gives CAISHLWDRGEETQYF.